The rows below give T cell receptor beta chains drawn from one sample of a study of T cells in Graves' hyperthyroidism and ophthalmopathy. From the multiplex PCR reads, TCRdb called clonotypes with MiXCR, one entry per CDR3 protein. The table lists approximately 370,000 distinct CDR3 sequences, approximately 18% of them singletons. Material for sequencing was blood. These receptors were taken from a woman in her twenties or thirties with Graves' hyperthyroidism that later progressed to Graves' ophthalmopathy. Both conserved end residues are part of each CDR3. D genes are given only for firm matches. Clone size is stated in some rows and not others, as once, few, many or a class when expanded.

J | D | V | size | DNA | CDR3
TRBJ2-3 | NA | TRBV12-3/TRBV12-4 | NA | TGTGCCAGCCGCATGCCGGGACGTTCCACAGATACGCAGTATTTT | CASRMPGRSTDTQYF
TRBJ1-1 | NA | TRBV7-8 | many | TGTGCCAGCAGCTGGTCGGAGACCATGAACACTGAAGCTTTCTTT | CASSWSETMNTEAFF
TRBJ2-3 | TRBD1 | TRBV7-2 | few | TGTGCCAGCAGCTTCAACAGGGGTATGGATACGCAGTATTTT | CASSFNRGMDTQYF
TRBJ2-3 | TRBD1 | TRBV13 | many | TGTGCCAGCAGCCGTACAGGGGGCCCCACAGATACGCAGTATTTT | CASSRTGGPTDTQYF
TRBJ2-5 | TRBD2 | TRBV4-1 | many | TGCGCCAGCAGCCAAGATAACGGCGGGGGATTTAGAGAGACCCAGTACTTC | CASSQDNGGGFRETQYF
TRBJ2-5 | NA | TRBV6-1 | many | TGTGCCAGCAGTGAAGCTGAGGACACTTTCCAAGAGACCCAGTACTTC | CASSEAEDTFQETQYF
TRBJ2-3 | TRBD1 | TRBV19 | NA | TGTGCCAGTAGCGCCAGGACAGGGAGCGGTAGGCGCACAGATACGCAGTATTTT | CASSARTGSGRRTDTQYF
TRBJ2-1 | TRBD2 | TRBV4-1 | many | TGCGCCAGCAGCCACTCAACTAGCGGGGGTAGCTACAATGAGCAGTTCTTC | CASSHSTSGGSYNEQFF
TRBJ1-1 | TRBD1 | TRBV27 | many | TGTGCCACCACTAGACAGGGGATAAACACTGAAGCTTTCTTT | CATTRQGINTEAFF
TRBJ2-7 | NA | TRBV14 | many | TGTGCCAGCAGCCACGCCTACGAGCAGTACTTC | CASSHAYEQYF
TRBJ2-3 | NA | TRBV19 | NA | TGTGCCAGTAGTAGAATTGCCACAGATACGCAGTATTTT | CASSRIATDTQYF
TRBJ2-2 | NA | TRBV7-9 | NA | TGTGCCAGCAGTAGGAGGGCGGGAACCGGGGAGCTGTTTTTT | CASSRRAGTGELFF
TRBJ2-2 | NA | TRBV20-1 | many | TGCAGTGCTAGAGTCCTCCGAGGCGGTAGCACCGGGGAGCTGTTTTTT | CSARVLRGGSTGELFF
TRBJ1-3 | NA | TRBV7-8 | many | TGTGCCAGCAGCCGAGCCCCGAGAGGGATGGACACCATATATTTT | CASSRAPRGMDTIYF
TRBJ1-2 | TRBD1 | TRBV9 | NA | TGTGCCAGCAGCCCAGGGACAGGGTATTACTCTGGCTACACCTTC | CASSPGTGYYSGYTF
TRBJ2-2 | TRBD2 | TRBV2 | many | TGTGCCAGCAGTTTAGCGGGAGATGTCACCGGGGAGCTGTTTTTT | CASSLAGDVTGELFF
TRBJ2-3 | NA | TRBV5-1 | many | TGCGCCAGCAGCTTGGCGTCTGGCACAGATACGCAGTATTTT | CASSLASGTDTQYF
TRBJ2-2 | NA | TRBV19 | many | TGTGCCAGTAACTCGCAGGGCGACGGGGAGCTGTTTTTT | CASNSQGDGELFF
TRBJ1-1 | NA | TRBV2 | many | TGTGCCAGCAGCGCCAGAACAGGGAACACTGAAGCTTTCTTT | CASSARTGNTEAFF
TRBJ2-6 | NA | TRBV2 | many | TGTGCCAGCTGCCTCTCTGGGGCCAACGTCCTGACTTTC | CASCLSGANVLTF
TRBJ1-6 | NA | TRBV27 | many | TGTGCCAGCAGTTTATCGCCGGTGGCTCTCCTCCACTTT | CASSLSPVALLHF
TRBJ2-3 | TRBD2 | TRBV7-9 | NA | TGCGCCAGCAGCCCGACTAGCGGGGGGACCACAGATACGCAGTATTTT | CASSPTSGGTTDTQYF
TRBJ2-5 | TRBD2 | TRBV5-1 | NA | TGCGCCAGTCGTATGGGTCTAGCGGGGGGAATACTCCGAGAGACCCAGTACTTC | CASRMGLAGGILRETQYF
TRBJ2-7 | NA | TRBV11-1 | NA | TGTGCCAGCAGCTTAGGCGATGCTGGCCCCTACGAGCAGTACTTC | CASSLGDAGPYEQYF
TRBJ2-5 | TRBD2 | TRBV4-1 | many | TGCGCCAGCAGCCAAATAGGGGGACTAGATGGGACCCAGTACTTC | CASSQIGGLDGTQYF
TRBJ1-1 | NA | TRBV7-9 | many | TGTGCCAGCGGCCACAGGAACACTGAAGCTTTCTTT | CASGHRNTEAFF
TRBJ1-4 | NA | TRBV7-9 | many | TGTGCCAGCAGCTCCTCAGGGTTAAAGGATGAAAAACTGTTTTTT | CASSSSGLKDEKLFF
TRBJ1-2 | TRBD1 | TRBV11-2 | NA | TGTGCCAGCAGCAACCGAGGGACAGGGTATGGAGGCTACACCTTC | CASSNRGTGYGGYTF
TRBJ2-6 | NA | TRBV7-9 | few | TGTGCCAGCGGCTTAGCAGATGGGGCTAACTCTGGGGCCAACGTCCTGACTTTC | CASGLADGANSGANVLTF
TRBJ2-2 | TRBD2 | TRBV5-4 | NA | TGTGCCAGCAGCTTTGGACTAGAGGCGAACACCGGGGAGCTGTTTTTT | CASSFGLEANTGELFF
TRBJ2-3 | NA | TRBV11-2 | few | TGTGCCAGCAGCCCCTGGGGGACTGGGGTCACGGATACGCAGTATTTT | CASSPWGTGVTDTQYF
TRBJ1-4 | NA | TRBV5-1 | few | TGCGCCAGCAGCTTGAGTGGCAGGGATTCTGAAAAACTGTTTTTT | CASSLSGRDSEKLFF
TRBJ2-5 | TRBD1 | TRBV29-1 | many | TGCAGCGTCGGAGGGACAGGCCATTTCCAAGAGACCCAGTACTTC | CSVGGTGHFQETQYF
TRBJ2-3 | TRBD1 | TRBV2 | many | TGTGCCAGCAGTGAATCCCGGGACAGGGTGATAGATACGCAGTATTTT | CASSESRDRVIDTQYF
TRBJ2-1 | NA | TRBV18 | NA | TGTGCCAGCTCACTGTCGGCCAACACCTACAATGAGCAGTTCTTC | CASSLSANTYNEQFF
TRBJ1-1 | TRBD1 | TRBV7-9 | NA | TGTGCCAGCAGCAGTGTAACAGGGGACACTGAAGCTTTCTTT | CASSSVTGDTEAFF
TRBJ2-3 | NA | TRBV29-1 | few | TGCAGCGTTGAACTTGTTGATTCAGATACGCAGTATTTT | CSVELVDSDTQYF
TRBJ2-2 | NA | TRBV6-1 | NA | TGTGCCAGCACCGCGGGCACTAACACCGGGGAGCTGTTTTTT | CASTAGTNTGELFF
TRBJ2-1 | TRBD2 | TRBV6-2/TRBV6-3 | few | TGTGCCAGCAGTTACCCTCCTAGCGGGGTGAATGAGCAGTTCTTC | CASSYPPSGVNEQFF
TRBJ2-7 | NA | TRBV7-9 | NA | TGTGCCAGCAGCTTAGCGCCAGGGTTGTCAGGTTTCTACGAGCAGTACTTC | CASSLAPGLSGFYEQYF
TRBJ2-1 | TRBD2 | TRBV11-2 | NA | TGTGCCAGCAGCTTATCTAGCGGCGGCCTGGTGAATGAGCAGTTCTTC | CASSLSSGGLVNEQFF